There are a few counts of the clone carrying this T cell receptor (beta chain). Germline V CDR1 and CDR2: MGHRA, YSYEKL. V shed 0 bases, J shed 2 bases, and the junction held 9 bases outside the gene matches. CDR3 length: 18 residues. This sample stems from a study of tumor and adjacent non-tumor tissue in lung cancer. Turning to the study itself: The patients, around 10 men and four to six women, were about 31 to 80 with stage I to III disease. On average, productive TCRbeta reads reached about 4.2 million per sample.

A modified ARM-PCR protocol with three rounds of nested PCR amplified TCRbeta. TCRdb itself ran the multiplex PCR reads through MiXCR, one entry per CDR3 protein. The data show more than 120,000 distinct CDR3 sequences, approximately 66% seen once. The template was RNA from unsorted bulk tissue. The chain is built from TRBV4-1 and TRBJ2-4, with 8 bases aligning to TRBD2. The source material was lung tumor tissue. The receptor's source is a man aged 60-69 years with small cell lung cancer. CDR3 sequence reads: CASSQDIGAGASKNIQYF. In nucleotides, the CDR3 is TGCGCCAGCAGCCAAGATATCGGAGCGGGGGCCTCCAAAAACATTCAGTACTTC.